Shown below are 18 T cell receptor beta chains from a single sample sequenced in a study of blood T cell repertoires in COVID-19. Sequenced by immunoSEQ multiplex PCR; TCRdb stores in-frame clones only, minus some. The table shows roughly 100,000 clones, with roughly nine tenths occurring only once. Specimen: peripheral blood. These receptors originate from a woman aged 55-70 years with acute or convalescent COVID-19.

The chain combines TRBV3-1 (or the pseudogene TRBV3-2) with TRBJ1-1; D may be TRBD1 (5 bases). Germline-derived CDR1 and CDR2 are LGHDT and YNNKEL (reference sequence). The length of the CDR3 is 14 residues. V was trimmed by 2 bases and J by 4 bases, leaving 11 bases between them. In DNA form, the CDR3 reads TGTGCCAGCAGCCAACGGGGGACGAGCACTGAAGCTTTCTTT. Translating gives CASSQRGTSTEAFF.

The chain links TRBV5-1 to TRBJ2-3; TRBD1 aligns across 7 bases. Trimming at V came to 3 bases and at J to 11 bases, leaving 12 bases not matched to a gene. This CDR3 has 14 amino acids. The germline gives CDR1 SGHRS, CDR2 YFSETQ. CDR3 region: CASSSEGGRDRQYF. The CDR3 DNA is TGCGCCAGCAGCTCCGAGGGTGGTCGGGACAGGCAGTATTTT.

The chain has TRBV5-1 and TRBJ1-6, with D maybe TRBD1 (5 bases). The germline CDR1 and CDR2 sequences are SGHRS and YFSETQ. V was trimmed by 0 bases and J by 7 bases, leaving 11 bases between them. CDR3 length equals 15 residues. The CDR3 is CASSLVGQGNSPLHF. DNA for the CDR3: TGCGCCAGCAGCTTGGTCGGTCAGGGAAATTCACCCCTCCACTTT.

J is TRBJ2-5 and V is TRBV5-4; 8 bases map to TRBD1. Germline V CDR1 and CDR2: SGHNT, YYREEE (reference sequence). Trimming cost V 4 bases and J 3 bases; bases outside gene matches: 5. This CDR3 contains 14 residues. The CDR3 DNA sequence: TGTGCCAGCAGCCGGACAGGGTGGGAAGAGACCCAGTACTTC. It yields the protein CASSRTGWEETQYF.

This chain links TRBV6-5 with TRBJ2-5; 9 positions agree with TRBD2. V lost 0 bases and J lost 5; bases outside the gene matches: 7. This CDR3 has 16 residues. CDR1 and CDR2 from the germline V gene are MNHEY and SVGAGI. The DNA for the CDR3 is TGTGCCAGCAGTTACTCATCCGGGACTAGCAGGGAGACCCAGTACTTC. Translated, it gives CASSYSSGTSRETQYF.

The J gene is TRBJ2-1, the V gene TRBV29-1; D unresolved. The ends were cut back, 2 bases at V and 5 bases at J, with 10 bases in the middle. This CDR3 has 13 residues. Germline CDR1 reads SQVTM; CDR2 reads ANQGSEA. In DNA form, the CDR3 reads TGCAGCGTTGAACTCCGGGTTAACAATGAGCAGTTCTTC. Translating gives CSVELRVNNEQFF.

The chain couples TRBV7-9 to TRBJ2-1; 8 bases align to TRBD2. Trimming at V came to 5 bases and at J to 1 base, leaving 4 bases not matched to a gene. Per the germline V gene, CDR1 is SEHNR and CDR2 is FQNEAQ (reference sequence). The CDR3 sequence is 15 residues long. CDR3 DNA: TGTGCCAGCAGCGTACTAGCGGTATCCTACAATGAGCAGTTCTTC. Amino acid sequence: CASSVLAVSYNEQFF.

The rearrangement uses TRBV6-5 and TRBJ1-5, with a weak D call TRBD1 (5 bases). The length of the CDR3 is 13 residues. The V end was cut by 6 bases, the J end by 6 bases, with 12 bases between. The V gene's germline CDR1 is MNHEY and CDR2 SVGAGI. The CDR3 reads CASRSYQGQPQHF. The CDR3, as DNA: TGTGCCAGCAGGAGTTACCAGGGTCAGCCCCAGCATTTT.

This clone is a singleton in its sample. The V gene is TRBV10-3, the J gene TRBJ2-1, with 11 positions matching TRBD2. Germline assignment: CDR1 ENHRY and CDR2 SYGVKD. This CDR3 region has 13 residues. V lost 10 bases and J lost 6; bases outside the gene matches: 5. CDR3 nucleotides: TGTGCCACCGAGGGACTAGCGGCCAATGAGCAGTTCTTC. Its protein is CATEGLAANEQFF.

V is TRBV28 and J is TRBJ2-7; maybe TRBD1 (6 bases). This CDR3 has 14 amino acids. Germline V lookup: CDR1 MDHEN, CDR2 SYDVKM. Trimming cost V 1 base and J 5 bases, with 12 bases left between them. For the CDR3, the DNA is TGTGCCAGCAGTTTATTGGGCAGGGGACACGAGCAGTACTTC. Protein sequence: CASSLLGRGHEQYF. Filled out from reference TRBV28 and TRBJ2-7, the complete variable domain reads DVKVTQSSRYLVKRTGEKVFLECVQDMDHENMFWYRQDPGLGLRLIYFSYDVKMKEKGDIPEGYSVSREKKERFSLILESASTNQTSMYLCASSLLGRGHEQYFGPGTRLTVT.

V usage is TRBV7-3 and J usage is TRBJ2-1; TRBD2 is a possible D gene (6 bases). Trimming cost V 2 bases and J 4 bases, with 12 bases left between them. The CDR3 sequence is 15 residues long. CDR1 SGHTA and CDR2 FQGTGA come from the germline V gene. The CDR3 DNA follows: TGTGCCAGCAGCTTAGGGGTAGCGGTATACAATGAGCAGTTCTTC. It translates to CASSLGVAVYNEQFF.

The V call is TRBV2, the J call TRBJ1-2; 8 nucleotides match TRBD1. This CDR3 is built from 17 residues. Germline V gives CDR1 SNHLY, CDR2 FYNNEI. Trimming cost V 7 bases and J 2 bases; bases outside gene matches: 15. As DNA, the CDR3 is TGTGCCAGCAACGTGTCGTCAGGGGGCAGACTCAACTATGGCTACACCTTC. It translates to CASNVSSGGRLNYGYTF.

The CDR3 is CASSFRLYGYTF. CDR3 bases: TGTGCCAGCAGTTTCCGACTCTATGGCTACACCTTC. The genes are TRBV28 and TRBJ1-2; D gene uncertain. Per germline, CDR1 MDHEN and CDR2 SYDVKM. With 3 bases removed from V and 4 bases from J, the gap between germline ends came to 6 bases. This CDR3 is built from 12 residues.

In this sample, this clone turned up once. The V and J genes are TRBV2 and TRBJ2-6; perhaps TRBD2 as D (6 bases). CDR3 length equals 15 residues. Deletions cut 1 base from V and 4 bases from J, with 8 bases between. Germline lookup yields CDR1 SNHLY and CDR2 FYNNEI. The CDR3 spells CASSEGGAGANVLTF. The DNA of the CDR3 is TGTGCCAGCAGTGAAGGCGGGGCCGGGGCCAACGTCCTGACTTTC.

The V and J genes are TRBV3-1 (or the pseudogene TRBV3-2) and TRBJ1-2; 8 bases are shared with TRBD1. V lost 2 bases, J lost 7 bases, and 6 bases stayed unmatched. Looked up from germline, CDR1 is LGHDT and CDR2 is YNNKEL (reference sequence). The CDR3 is 14 residues long. Here the CDR3 reads CASSQNPQGVGYTF. DNA of the CDR3: TGTGCCAGCAGCCAAAACCCACAGGGGGTTGGCTACACCTTC.

The genes are TRBV10-2 and TRBJ1-3; D uncertain. Trimming took 3 bases from V and 2 from J, leaving 5 bases between them. The CDR3 covers 13 residues. Germline V gene lookup returns CDR1 WSHSY and CDR2 SAAADI. The CDR3 coding sequence is TGCGCCAGCAGTGACCGGGCTGGAAACACCATATATTTT. Protein sequence: CASSDRAGNTIYF.

CDR3 loop: CASSMMGHTEAFF. Here the CDR3 DNA reads TGTGCCAGTAGTATGATGGGCCACACTGAAGCTTTCTTT. The V gene is TRBV19, the J gene TRBJ1-1; D is unresolved. CDR1 and CDR2 (germline): LNHDA, SQIVND (reference sequence). CDR3 length equals 13 residues. Trimming shortened V by 3 bases and J by 3 bases, and 8 bases separated the two germline ends.

This chain uses TRBV6-1 with TRBJ2-5; no clear D. V lost 1 base and J lost 5, with 8 bases in between. There are 13 residues in the CDR3. Germline lookup yields CDR1 MNHNS and CDR2 SASEGT. The chain's CDR3 is CASSEGLAETQYF. The CDR3 bases are TGTGCCAGCAGTGAAGGACTTGCGGAGACCCAGTACTTC.